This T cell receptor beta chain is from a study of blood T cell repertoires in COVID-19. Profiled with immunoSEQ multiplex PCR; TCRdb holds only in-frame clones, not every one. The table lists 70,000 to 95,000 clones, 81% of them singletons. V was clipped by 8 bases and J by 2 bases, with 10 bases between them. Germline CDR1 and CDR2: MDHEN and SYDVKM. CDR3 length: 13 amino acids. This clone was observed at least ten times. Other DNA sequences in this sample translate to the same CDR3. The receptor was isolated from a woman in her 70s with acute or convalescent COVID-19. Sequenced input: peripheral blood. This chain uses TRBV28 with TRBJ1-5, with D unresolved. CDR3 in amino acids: CASQVRGNQPQHF. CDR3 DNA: TGTGCCAGCCAGGTACGTGGCAATCAGCCCCAGCATTTT.